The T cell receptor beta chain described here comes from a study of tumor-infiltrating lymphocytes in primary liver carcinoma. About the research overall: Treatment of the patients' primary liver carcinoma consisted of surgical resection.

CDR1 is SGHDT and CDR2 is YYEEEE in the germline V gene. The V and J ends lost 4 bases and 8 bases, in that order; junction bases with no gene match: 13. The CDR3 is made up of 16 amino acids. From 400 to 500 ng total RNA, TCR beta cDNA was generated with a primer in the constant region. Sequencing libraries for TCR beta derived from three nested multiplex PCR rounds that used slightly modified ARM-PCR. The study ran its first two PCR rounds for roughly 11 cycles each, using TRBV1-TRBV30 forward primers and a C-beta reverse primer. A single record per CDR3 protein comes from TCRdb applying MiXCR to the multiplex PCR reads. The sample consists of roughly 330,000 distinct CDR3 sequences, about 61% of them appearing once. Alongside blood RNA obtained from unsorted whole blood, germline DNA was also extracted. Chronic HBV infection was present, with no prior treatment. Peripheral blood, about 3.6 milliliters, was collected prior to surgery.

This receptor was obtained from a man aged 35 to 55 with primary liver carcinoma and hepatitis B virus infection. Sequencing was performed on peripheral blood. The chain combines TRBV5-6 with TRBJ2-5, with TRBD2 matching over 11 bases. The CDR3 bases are TGTGCCAGCAGCGACCTACTAGCGGGAGATGAGGATACCCAGTACTTC. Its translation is CASSDLLAGDEDTQYF. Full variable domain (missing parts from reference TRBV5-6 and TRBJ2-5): DAGVTQSPTHLIKTRGQQVTLRCSPKSGHDTVSWYQQALGQGPQFIFQYYEEEERQRGNFPDRFSGHQFPNYSSELNVNALLLGDSALYLCASSDLLAGDEDTQYFGPGTRLLVL.